This TCR beta chain appears in the sequencing data of a study of blood T cell repertoires in COVID-19. Some clones are missing from TCRdb's copy, which holds only in-frame ones; the method was immunoSEQ multiplex PCR. This table has some 150,000 clones, about 80% appearing once. The CDR3 covers 17 residues. Trimming left V 0 bases short and J 3 bases short, with 18 bases between. CDR1 SGHDN and CDR2 FVKESK come from the germline V gene. This clone is a singleton in its sample. The sequence was collected from a human donor in a cohort sampled during active COVID-19. The rearrangement links TRBV14 to TRBJ2-7; D gene unclear. The sequencing input was peripheral blood. This CDR3 is CASSQDLGEAWLYEQYF. The CDR3 nucleotides are TGTGCCAGCAGCCAAGATCTAGGCGAGGCTTGGCTCTACGAGCAGTACTTC.